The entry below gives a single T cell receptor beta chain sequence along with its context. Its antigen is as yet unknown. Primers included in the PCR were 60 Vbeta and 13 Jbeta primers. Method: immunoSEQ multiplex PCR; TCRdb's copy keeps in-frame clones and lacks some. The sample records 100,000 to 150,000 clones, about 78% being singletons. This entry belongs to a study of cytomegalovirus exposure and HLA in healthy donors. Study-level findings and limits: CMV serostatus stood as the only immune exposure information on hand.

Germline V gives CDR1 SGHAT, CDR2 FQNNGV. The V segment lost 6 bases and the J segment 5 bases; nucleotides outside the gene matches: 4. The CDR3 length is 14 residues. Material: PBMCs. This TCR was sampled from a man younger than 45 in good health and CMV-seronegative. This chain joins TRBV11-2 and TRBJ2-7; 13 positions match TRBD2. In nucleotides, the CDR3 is TGTGCCAGCAGACTAGCGGGGGGGCCCCACGAGCAGTACTTC. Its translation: CASRLAGGPHEQYF.